This TCR beta chain was identified in a study of CD8+CD57+ T cells in acquired aplastic anemia. This clonotype appeared many times. CDR3 and TCR beta VDJ profiling relied on a genomic DNA template. TCRdb re-analysed the reads in MiXCR, keeping a single row per CDR3 protein. The data show around 200,000 distinct CDR3 sequences, about half seen once. The patients chosen for sequencing had shown expansion of CD8+CD57+ cells (detected by flow cytometry). At blood sampling, none of the patients had yet received therapy. From germline, CDR1 is SGHDN and CDR2 FVKESK. The CDR3 is 13 residues long. With 1 base removed from V and 2 bases from J, the gap between germline ends came to 5 bases.

The source of this sequence is a human donor with aplastic anemia. The chain carries TRBV14 and TRBJ2-5; D remains ambiguous. The sample comprised sorted CD4+, CD8+, or CD8+CD57+ T cells (not recorded which) from PBMCs. DNA for the CDR3: TGTGCCAGCAGCCAAGGGCGACAAGAGACCCAGTACTTC. Encoded protein: CASSQGRQETQYF.